One and the same sample provided the 26 T cell receptor beta chains below, sequenced in a study of breast tumors, draining lymph nodes, adjacent tissues. The lymph nodes were axillary draining lymph nodes from breast cancer patients. TCRdb passed the multiplex PCR reads through MiXCR, listing each CDR3 protein once. The sample holds roughly 80,000 distinct CDR3 sequences; around 20% are singletons and the top ten take about 2.2%. The sequencing sample was made of axillary lymph node tissue. The receptor set was obtained from a female donor with breast cancer. Some clones in this sample may be carry-over from other donors' samples.

This clonotype rates as medium-sized. This chain links TRBV27 with TRBJ2-5, with D tentatively TRBD2 (6 bases). CDR3 length: 14 residues. With 2 bases removed from V and 5 bases from J, the gap between germline ends came to 12 bases. Germline values: CDR1 MNHEY, CDR2 SMNVEV (reference sequence). The CDR3 DNA follows: TGTGCCAGCAGTTTAGGCCAGGGAGGCGAGACCCAGTACTTC. It translates to CASSLGQGGETQYF.

The gene calls are TRBV28 and TRBJ2-2; 10 bases map to TRBD1. Trimming removed 7 bases from V and 6 bases from J; junction bases left unmatched: 11. This CDR3 has 16 amino acids. Germline V gives CDR1 MDHEN, CDR2 SYDVKM. CDR3 sequence: CASNKDRGHRAGELFF. CDR3 sequence (DNA): TGTGCCAGCAACAAAGACAGGGGGCATCGGGCCGGGGAGCTGTTTTTT.

In its sample, this clonotype was seen many times. The chain recombines TRBV20-1 with TRBJ2-3; D could derive from TRBD1 or TRBD2 (5 bases each). The CDR3 extends over 13 amino acids. V was pared by 6 bases and J by 0 bases, with 10 bases between. The germline gives CDR1 DFQATT, CDR2 SNEGSKA (reference sequence). CDR3 DNA: TGCAGTGCCTGGGACGGCAGCACAGATACGCAGTATTTT. The encoded protein is CSAWDGSTDTQYF.

This clonotype was recorded many times. In DNA, the CDR3 is TGCGCCAGCAGCCCCGAGACAGGGATATTAGAGACCCAGTACTTC. Translating gives CASSPETGILETQYF. The chain couples TRBV5-1 to TRBJ2-5; 7 bases map to TRBD1. With 4 bases clipped from V and 4 bases from J, the junction kept 10 bases outside the gene matches. CDR1 SGHRS and CDR2 YFSETQ come from the germline V gene. CDR3 length: 15 amino acids.

This clonotype was observed many times. CDR3 sequence reads: CAISASGERTDTQYF. In DNA, the CDR3 is TGTGCCATCAGTGCATCAGGGGAGAGGACAGATACGCAGTATTTT. The rearrangement joins TRBV10-3 to TRBJ2-3; tentatively, D is TRBD1 (6 bases). The germline V and J ends were trimmed by 4 bases and 3 bases, with 14 bases remaining between them. The CDR3 runs 15 residues. Looked up from germline, CDR1 is ENHRY and CDR2 is SYGVKD.

A word on this clonotype: This may come from a read error, since a much larger clone is one base off. This rearrangement joins TRBV10-2 to TRBJ1-6; 8 positions match TRBD1. Germline CDR1 and CDR2: WSHSY and SAAADI. CDR3 length equals 14 residues. CDR3 protein: CTSSEGQEITPLHF. CDR3 DNA: TGCACCAGCAGTGAGGGACAGGAGATTACACCCCTCCACTTT.

This clonotype was observed many times. J is TRBJ2-3 and V is TRBV6-1; D gene unclear. The germline V and J ends were trimmed by 6 bases and 3 bases, with 10 bases remaining between them. Germline values: CDR1 MNHNS, CDR2 SASEGT. CDR3 length: 13 amino acids. This CDR3 reads CASRWGSTDTQYF. CDR3 coding DNA: TGTGCCAGCAGGTGGGGTAGTACAGATACGCAGTATTTT.

V is TRBV7-9 and J is TRBJ2-2; the D gene is possibly TRBD1 (6 bases). This CDR3 has 16 amino acids. V was shortened by 3 bases and J by 2 bases, with 13 bases between the two germline ends. Germline CDR1 reads SEHNR; CDR2 reads FQNEAQ (reference sequence). CDR3 amino acids: CASSFPGRGNTGELFF. The DNA of the CDR3 is TGTGCCAGCAGCTTTCCTGGCAGGGGAAACACCGGGGAGCTGTTTTTT.

Points on this clonotype: This sequence may be a read error, since a much larger clone differs from it by one base. V usage is TRBV2 and J usage is TRBJ2-1; D remains unclear. Germline assignment: CDR1 SNHLY and CDR2 FYNNEI. The CDR3 contains 10 residues. CDR3 residues: CACSANEQFF. The CDR3, as DNA: TGTGCCTGCAGTGCGAATGAGCAGTTCTTC.

This clonotype was counted a single time. V and J are TRBV27 and TRBJ2-5, with 11 bases aligning to TRBD1. Unmatched junction bases numbered 5, after V lost 10 bases and J lost 4 bases. Germline CDR1 is MNHEY and CDR2 is SMNVEV (reference sequence). The CDR3 runs to 13 residues. The CDR3 coding sequence is TGTGCCACCGGACAGGGGGCTGGAGAGACCCAGTACTTC. Translating it yields CATGQGAGETQYF.

Note on this clonotype: One end of the junction varies from germline; a read error may be responsible. The chain employs TRBV7-8 and TRBJ2-7; 7 bases fit TRBD1. Germline CDR1 and CDR2: SGHVS and FQNEAQ. This CDR3 has 16 amino acids. The CDR3 loop is CTSGDRMGQRTYEQYF. Written as DNA, the CDR3 is TGTACCAGCGGCGATAGAATGGGACAGCGGACCTACGAGCAGTACTTC.

This clonotype was counted many times. V gene TRBV19 combines with J gene TRBJ2-7, with D unresolved. The CDR3 runs to 11 residues. Germline V gene data show CDR1 as LNHDA and CDR2 as SQIVND (reference sequence). Trimming pared 10 bases from V and 3 bases from J, leaving 10 bases between. This chain's CDR3 is CATTLGYEQYF. CDR3 in DNA: TGTGCCACCACTTTGGGCTACGAGCAGTACTTC.

The rearrangement links TRBV27 to TRBJ1-6, with 7 bases aligning to TRBD1. CDR1 MNHEY and CDR2 SMNVEV come from the germline V gene (reference sequence). This CDR3 is 17 amino acids long. Trimming cost V 4 bases and J 3 bases; bases outside gene matches: 9. CDR3 loop: CASSSRNRGHYNSPLHF. In nucleotides, the CDR3 is TGTGCCAGCAGTTCCAGAAACAGGGGTCACTATAATTCACCCCTCCACTTT.

There are many counts of this clonotype. This chain links TRBV7-2 with TRBJ2-7, with D perhaps being TRBD1 or TRBD2 (5 bases each). V gave up 5 bases and J gave up 2 bases, with 7 bases separating them. The germline V gene has CDR1 SGHTA and CDR2 FQGNSA. The CDR3 loop spans 12 amino acids. The CDR3, as DNA: TGTGCCAGCAGCCAGGGACCCTACGAGCAGTACTTC. The encoded protein is CASSQGPYEQYF.

With regard to this clonotype: Being one base from a much bigger clone, this may be a read error. The rearrangement joins TRBV27 to TRBJ1-6; D is perhaps TRBD1 (5 bases). The CDR3 extends over 13 amino acids. The V gene lost 10 bases and the J gene lost 14 bases, with 21 bases spanning the gap. The germline gives CDR1 MNHEY, CDR2 SMNVEV (reference sequence). CDR3 in DNA: TGTGCCAAAGAGTTCCAACAGGTCCATACCCTCCACTTT. The encoded protein is CAKEFQQVHTLHF.

This clonotype was detected only a few times. A much more abundant neighbour one base away suggests this may be a read error. The rearrangement links TRBV2 to TRBJ2-1; no clear D. In germline, CDR1 is SNHLY, CDR2 FYNNEI. V was shortened by 0 bases and J by 9 bases, with 6 bases between the two germline ends. The CDR3 loop spans 12 amino acids. CDR3 in DNA: TGTGCCAGCAGTGAAGCGGCGCGTGAGCAGTTCTTC. Amino acid sequence: CASSEAAREQFF.

This clonotype came up many times. This rearrangement joins TRBV19 to TRBJ1-2; D not certain. The CDR3 consists of 13 residues. The germline CDR1 and CDR2 sequences are LNHDA and SQIVND (reference sequence). V lost 0 bases and J 2 bases, leaving 4 bases between the germline ends. CDR3 amino acids: CASSIDGNYGYTF. Here the CDR3 DNA reads TGTGCCAGTAGTATAGACGGGAACTATGGCTACACCTTC.

In this sample, this clonotype turned up many times. The rearrangement joins TRBV5-1 to TRBJ2-5; 8 bases fit TRBD1. CDR1 and CDR2 (germline): SGHRS, YFSETQ. V gave up 6 bases and J gave up 4 bases; unmatched junction bases: 14. There are 16 residues in the CDR3. The CDR3 DNA is TGCGCCAGCACTATGGGGGTCTCACAGGGGGGAGAGACCCAGTACTTC. Protein product: CASTMGVSQGGETQYF.

Concerning this clonotype itself: A read error may explain this, as a much larger clone is one base away. This chain joins TRBV10-3 and TRBJ2-2, with TRBD2 as a possible D gene (5 bases). This CDR3 has 14 residues. The germline V gene has CDR1 ENHRY and CDR2 SYGVKD. CDR3 residues: CAISVNRDTGELSF. CDR3 nucleotide sequence: TGTGCCATCAGTGTAAACAGAGACACCGGGGAGCTGTCTTTT.

This clonotype was picked up many times. V is TRBV4-1 and J is TRBJ2-3, with 10 positions matching TRBD2. This CDR3 contains 18 residues. J gave up 2 bases and V 4 bases, and 12 bases lay outside the gene matches. The germline gives CDR1 MGHRA, CDR2 YSYEKL. The CDR3 protein is CASSRLPWTSGSTDTQYF. The CDR3 DNA follows: TGCGCCAGCAGCCGCCTTCCCTGGACTAGCGGTTCCACAGATACGCAGTATTTT.

This clonotype showed up many times. The rearrangement links TRBV2 to TRBJ1-6, with TRBD1 as a possible D gene (6 bases). The V end was cut by 6 bases, the J end by 10 bases, with 16 bases between. The CDR3 runs 14 residues. Germline V gene lookup returns CDR1 SNHLY and CDR2 FYNNEI. This CDR3 reads CASRDTGLGSPLHF. CDR3 DNA: TGTGCCAGCAGGGATACAGGGTTGGGGTCACCCCTCCACTTT.

This sequence joins TRBV3-1 and TRBJ2-1; no clear D. The CDR3 length is 15 residues. The germline gives CDR1 LGHDT, CDR2 YNNKEL (reference sequence). V was cut by 0 bases and J by 2 bases, with 8 bases left in between. The chain's CDR3 is CASSQDYRTYNEQFF. For the CDR3, the DNA is TGTGCCAGCAGCCAAGATTATAGGACCTACAATGAGCAGTTCTTC.

In its sample, this clonotype was seen a few times. The J gene is TRBJ2-2, the V gene TRBV19; 7 bases match TRBD1. Losses at the gene ends were 5 bases for V and 3 bases for J; bases not matched to a gene: 6. Germline V CDR1 and CDR2: LNHDA, SQIVND (reference sequence). The CDR3 is 15 residues long. CDR3: CASSRQGIDTGELFF. Written as DNA, the CDR3 is TGTGCCAGTAGTCGACAGGGAATCGACACCGGGGAGCTGTTTTTT. The full variable domain, in which reference TRBV19 and TRBJ2-2 provide the parts outside the CDR3, is DGGITQSPKYLFRKEGQNVTLSCEQNLNHDAMYWYRQDPGQGLRLIYYSQIVNDFQKGDIAEGYSVSREKKESFPLTVTSAQKNPTAFYLCASSRQGIDTGELFFGEGSRLTVL.

The V gene is TRBV9, the J gene TRBJ2-1; D call uncertain. V shed 0 bases and J shed 7 bases, with 20 bases lying between them. This CDR3 region has 17 residues. Germline V gives CDR1 SGDLS, CDR2 YYNGEE. CDR3 nucleotides: TGTGCCAGCAGCGTAGTTTCGAACGCCTACACGGGTAATGAGCAGTTCTTC. It translates to CASSVVSNAYTGNEQFF.

This clonotype ranks as medium-sized. The rearrangement uses TRBV20-1 and TRBJ2-7, with D perhaps TRBD1 or TRBD2 (6 bases each). CDR1 is DFQATT, CDR2 SNEGSKA, per germline (reference sequence). V was cut by 1 base and J by 5 bases, with 12 bases left in between. The CDR3 is 13 amino acids. CDR3 residues: CSARVGGGHEQYF. DNA of the CDR3: TGCAGTGCTAGAGTAGGGGGAGGTCACGAGCAGTACTTC.

About this clonotype: A much larger clone lies one base from this, so it may be a read error. The chain couples TRBV6-4 to TRBJ2-2, with D unclear. The V end was cut by 2 bases, the J end by 4 bases, with 5 bases between. The CDR3 consists of 13 residues. Germline CDR1 reads MRHNA; CDR2 reads SNTAGT. This CDR3 is CASSDRATGELFF. The DNA for the CDR3 is TGTGCCAGCAGTGACAGGGCCACCGGGGAGCTGTTTTTT.